This T cell receptor (beta chain) was obtained from a study of T cells in Graves' hyperthyroidism and ophthalmopathy. Background on the study: Peripheral blood sampling occurred at initial diagnosis, before any treatment.

The CDR3 is 14 amino acids. Germline CDR1 and CDR2: SGHRS and YFSETQ. The J segment lost 4 bases and the V segment lost 9 bases, leaving 8 bases of the junction unmatched. The study's findings and limits: Before onset, ophthalmopathy was predicted by the model a median approximately 6.6 months earlier.

Concerning this clonotype itself: The antigen remains undetermined.

TCR beta CDR3 regions were amplified from RNA transcripts. With the HTBI primer set, the TCR CDR3 went through a first round of RT-PCR. TCRdb reprocessed the multiplex PCR reads via MiXCR and lists one record per CDR3 protein. The data show a few hundred thousand distinct CDR3 sequences, roughly 20% seen once. In making diagnoses, clinical symptoms, serum thyroxine and TRAb, thyroid ultrasound and orbital computed tomography were all used. Fresh peripheral blood, roughly 9.8 ml of it, supplied the PBMCs. The rearrangement links TRBV5-1 to TRBJ1-1; 11 bases are shared with TRBD1. The sequence was obtained from a woman aged 50 to 60 with Graves' hyperthyroidism. The sequenced sample was blood. CDR3 sequence reads: CATATGTGGTEAFF. CDR3 nucleotide sequence: TGCGCCACCGCCACCGGGACAGGGGGCACTGAAGCTTTCTTT. The variable domain in full, with the rest retrieved from reference TRBV5-1 and TRBJ1-1, is KAGVTQTPRYLIKTRGQQVTLSCSPISGHRSVSWYQQTPGQGLQFLFEYFSETQRNKGNFPGRFSGRQFSNSRSEMNVSTLELGDSALYLCATATGTGGTEAFFGQGTRLTVV.